These 26 T cell receptor beta chains came from one sample sequenced in a study of cytomegalovirus exposure and HLA in healthy donors (dated by TCRdb to 2015 to 2018). Libraries were prepared through the immunoSEQ multiplex PCR assay. The multiplex PCR relied on a mix of 60 forward primers for TCR Vbeta segments and 13 reverse primers for TCR Jbeta segments. Entries here come from immuneACCESS through TCRdb and include only in-frame sequences with V and J called. Some clones fail to appear in such tables; in the studies checked, an unresolved V gene covers under half of the shortfall, and the cause of the remainder is unknown. The sample table contains 100,000 to 140,000 clones; only one count was recorded for around 77% of them. The ten largest clones take up 4.2% of the sample. The material sequenced was PBMCs. Receptors originate from a male donor in good health and CMV-seronegative.

The V gene is TRBV7-9, the J gene TRBJ2-7; TRBD2 aligns across 8 bases. V shed 4 bases, J shed 3 bases, and the junction held 5 bases outside the gene matches. Germline V gene lookup returns CDR1 SEHNR and CDR2 FQNEAQ (reference sequence). The CDR3 runs to 14 residues. The CDR3 here is CASSSSGRVYEQYF. CDR3 DNA: TGTGCCAGCAGCTCAAGCGGGAGAGTCTACGAGCAGTACTTC.

The chain has TRBV5-4 and TRBJ1-4; TRBD1 matches at 7 bases. This CDR3 is built from 14 residues. J gave up 4 bases and V 0 bases, and 0 bases lay outside the gene matches. Germline values: CDR1 SGHNT, CDR2 YYREEE (reference sequence). As DNA, the CDR3 is TGTGCCAGCAGCTTGGCAGGGGGTAATGAAAAACTGTTTTTT. Its protein product is CASSLAGGNEKLFF. Together with reference TRBV5-4 and TRBJ1-4, the CDR3 gives the full variable domain: ETGVTQSPTHLIKTRGQQVTLRCSSQSGHNTVSWYQQALGQGPQFIFQYYREEENGRGNFPPRFSGLQFPNYSSELNVNALELDDSALYLCASSLAGGNEKLFFGSGTQLSVL.

The V and J genes are TRBV25-1 and TRBJ2-5; D perhaps matches TRBD2 (5 bases). Between the trimmed V and J ends, which lost 3 bases and 5 bases, there was a span of 13 bases. Germline V gene lookup returns CDR1 MGHDK and CDR2 SYGVNS. The CDR3 is 14 residues long. CDR3 loop: CASSEPGRGETQYF. In DNA form, the CDR3 reads TGTGCCAGCAGTGAGCCCGGCCGCGGGGAGACCCAGTACTTC.

The chain links TRBV27 to TRBJ2-7, with a possible D match to TRBD1 (5 bases). Germline V gene lookup returns CDR1 MNHEY and CDR2 SMNVEV (reference sequence). The V end was cut by 6 bases, the J end by 2 bases, with 11 bases between. This CDR3 has 13 residues. The CDR3 DNA sequence: TGTGCCAGCAGCCCGACAGTAGCCTACGAGCAGTACTTC. Residues: CASSPTVAYEQYF.

V is TRBV27 and J is TRBJ2-2; 10 bases are a match to TRBD1. Unmatched junction bases numbered 7, after V lost 5 bases and J lost 4 bases. The CDR3 extends over 16 amino acids. CDR1 and CDR2 from the germline V gene are MNHEY and SMNVEV (reference sequence). The CDR3 protein is CASSIVRDRGTGELFF. The CDR3 coding sequence is TGTGCCAGCAGTATTGTCCGGGACAGGGGCACCGGGGAGCTGTTTTTT.

This chain links TRBV5-1 with TRBJ2-1; D may be TRBD2 (5 bases). The ends were cut back, 2 bases at V and 0 bases at J, with 15 bases in the middle. The CDR3 runs 17 residues. From germline, CDR1 is SGHRS and CDR2 YFSETQ. CDR3 DNA sequence: TGCGCCAGCAGCTTAGTTAGTCGGGATAGCTCCTACAATGAGCAGTTCTTC. Amino acid sequence: CASSLVSRDSSYNEQFF.

In its sample, this clone was seen a few times. The chain combines TRBV7-9 with TRBJ1-4; 7 nucleotides align to TRBD1. The CDR3 is made up of 15 amino acids. V lost 5 bases to trimming and J lost 1 base; unmatched junction nucleotides: 4. The germline gives CDR1 SEHNR, CDR2 FQNEAQ (reference sequence). CDR3 in DNA: TGTGCCAGCAGCCTAGGGACAGAAACTAATGAAAAACTGTTTTTT. It specifies CASSLGTETNEKLFF.

The V gene is TRBV5-4, the J gene TRBJ2-5, with D perhaps matching TRBD1 (6 bases). The CDR3 is 14 residues long. V gave up 2 bases and J gave up 5 bases, with 13 bases separating them. Germline V gene sequence: CDR1 SGHNT, CDR2 YYREEE (reference sequence). Here the CDR3 reads CASSLLGGRETQYF. The CDR3 DNA sequence: TGTGCCAGCAGCTTACTAGGGGGTCGGGAGACCCAGTACTTC.

The count of this clone is one. V is TRBV10-1 and J is TRBJ2-4, with 8 positions matching TRBD2. CDR3 length: 16 residues. CDR1 WNHNN and CDR2 SYGVQD come from the germline V gene (reference sequence). Trimming removed 4 bases from V and 1 base from J; junction bases left unmatched: 6. In nucleotides, the CDR3 is TGCGCCAGCAGTGCGGCGCGGGAGGCGGCCAAAAACATTCAGTACTTC. Protein: CASSAAREAAKNIQYF.

J is TRBJ2-4 and V is TRBV7-9; TRBD1 matches at 10 bases. CDR1 and CDR2 from the germline V gene are SEHNR and FQNEAQ (reference sequence). This CDR3 comprises 15 residues. V was clipped by 5 bases and J by 8 bases; unmatched bases: 9. CDR3 nucleotide sequence: TGTGCCAGCAGCCGAAGGACAGGGGGTATGGACATTCAGTACTTC. Its translation is CASSRRTGGMDIQYF.

The chain employs TRBV7-8 and TRBJ2-2; tentatively, D is TRBD1 (6 bases). Trimming left V 0 bases short and J 7 bases short, with 15 bases between. This CDR3 is built from 16 residues. Germline assignment: CDR1 SGHVS and CDR2 FQNEAQ. CDR3 amino acids: CASSLAFGGFGGELFF. CDR3 DNA sequence: TGTGCCAGCAGCTTAGCTTTTGGGGGCTTCGGCGGGGAGCTGTTTTTT.

The chain couples TRBV4-1 to TRBJ2-1, with unresolved D. CDR1 MGHRA and CDR2 YSYEKL come from the germline V gene. The CDR3 contains 12 residues. Trimming removed 7 bases from V and 4 bases from J, with 8 bases in between. This chain's CDR3 is CASNNRYNEQFF. Written as DNA, the CDR3 is TGCGCCAGCAACAACAGATACAATGAGCAGTTCTTC.

The chain employs TRBV6-1 and TRBJ1-5; TRBD1 might be the D (5 bases). The CDR3 is 13 residues long. Germline CDR1 MNHNS, CDR2 SASEGT. Deletions cut 8 bases from V and 10 bases from J, with 18 bases between. For the CDR3, the DNA is TGTGCCAGCGCTGATGGGGCAGAGCAACCCCAGCATTTT. Protein sequence: CASADGAEQPQHF.

The rearrangement joins TRBV15 to TRBJ2-5; 11 bases line up with TRBD1. This CDR3 has 14 amino acids. Trimming took 4 bases from V and 4 from J; bases not matched to a gene: 2. Germline V gene data show CDR1 as LNHNV and CDR2 as YYDKDF (reference sequence). CDR3 coding DNA: TGTGCCACCAGCACTGGGACAGGGGGAGAGACCCAGTACTTC. This encodes CATSTGTGGETQYF. Full variable domain (rest looked up from reference TRBV15 and TRBJ2-5): DAMVIQNPRYQVTQFGKPVTLSCSQTLNHNVMYWYQQKSSQAPKLLFHYYDKDFNNEADTPDNFQSRRPNTSFCFLDIRSPGLGDTAMYLCATSTGTGGETQYFGPGTRLLVL.

This clone was counted once. This sequence joins TRBV2 and TRBJ2-3; 10 positions match TRBD1. Germline assignment: CDR1 SNHLY and CDR2 FYNNEI. The V gene end was trimmed by 4 bases and the J gene end by 3 bases; junction bases not matched to a gene: 10. The CDR3 consists of 17 residues. This CDR3 is CASSAGETGGRTDTQYF. CDR3 nucleotide sequence: TGTGCCAGCAGTGCAGGGGAGACAGGGGGCAGGACAGATACGCAGTATTTT.

This clone was detected a few times. This chain uses TRBV7-9 with TRBJ1-2; weak D call: TRBD1 (5 bases). Germline values: CDR1 SEHNR, CDR2 FQNEAQ (reference sequence). V lost 0 bases and J 4 bases, leaving 9 bases between the germline ends. The CDR3 is 14 amino acids. The CDR3, as DNA: TGTGCCAGCAGCTTAGCAGGGGCGGCCTATGGCTACACCTTC. Translating gives CASSLAGAAYGYTF.

This clone appeared a few times. As DNA, the CDR3 is TGTGCCAGCAGGCGGGGTGACCGGATTAATCAGCCCCAGCATTTT. Encoded protein: CASRRGDRINQPQHF. The chain links TRBV28 to TRBJ1-5; D not resolved. The CDR3 sequence is 15 residues long. CDR1 and CDR2 from the germline V gene are MDHEN and SYDVKM. With 6 bases removed from V and 4 bases from J, the gap between germline ends came to 16 bases.

The CDR3 DNA reads as TGTGCCAGCAGTGCTAGGGGACAGCCCCAGCATTTT. Amino acids: CASSARGQPQHF. The chain is built from TRBV6-5 and TRBJ1-5; D might be TRBD1 (5 bases). The ends were cut back, 5 bases at V and 7 bases at J, with 9 bases in the middle. Germline CDR1 reads MNHEY; CDR2 reads SVGAGI. The CDR3 consists of 12 residues.

This clone was seen once. The genes are TRBV27 and TRBJ2-5, with D possibly being TRBD1 (6 bases). Trimming left V 5 bases short and J 11 bases short, with 15 bases between. There are 12 residues in the CDR3. The germline gives CDR1 MNHEY, CDR2 SMNVEV (reference sequence). The CDR3 region has the DNA TGTGCCAGCAGTCCCACAGGGAAAGGGCAGTACTTC. It specifies CASSPTGKGQYF.

The sample holds one count of this clone. Other nucleotide sequences in the sample specify the same CDR3. V gene TRBV19 combines with J gene TRBJ2-7; TRBD1 matches 9 bases. Per the germline V gene, CDR1 is LNHDA and CDR2 is SQIVND (reference sequence). There are 14 residues in the CDR3. Losses at the gene ends were 5 bases for V and 2 bases for J; bases not matched to a gene: 4. The CDR3 is CASSPGTGPYEQYF. Written as DNA, the CDR3 is TGTGCCAGTAGTCCTGGGACAGGGCCCTACGAGCAGTACTTC.

V gene TRBV27 combines with J gene TRBJ2-7; possibly TRBD2 for D (6 bases). Trimming left V 7 bases short and J 0 bases short, with 19 bases between. Germline CDR1 and CDR2: MNHEY and SMNVEV (reference sequence). CDR3 size: 16 residues. The CDR3 bases are TGTGCCAGCATGTCCCTCTTGGGGACTCCCTCCTACGAGCAGTACTTC. Encoded protein: CASMSLLGTPSYEQYF.

J is TRBJ2-7 and V is TRBV30; a possible D gene is TRBD1 (6 bases). Per the germline V gene, CDR1 is GTSNPN and CDR2 is SVGIG (reference sequence). V shed 3 bases and J shed 5 bases, with 17 bases lying between them. This CDR3 is 14 amino acids long. This chain's CDR3 is CAWREPGTRNEQYF. CDR3 sequence (DNA): TGTGCCTGGAGGGAACCCGGGACAAGGAACGAGCAGTACTTC.

This chain links TRBV7-9 with TRBJ1-2, with TRBD1 identical over 8 bases. CDR3 length equals 13 residues. J lost 6 bases, V lost 4 bases, and 4 bases had no gene match. Germline CDR1 is SEHNR and CDR2 is FQNEAQ (reference sequence). In nucleotides, the CDR3 is TGTGCCAGCAGCTCCCGGACAGGGCATGGCTACACCTTC. Translated, it gives CASSSRTGHGYTF.

V usage is TRBV7-8 and J usage is TRBJ1-5, with TRBD1 matching 11 bases. Germline loops: CDR1 SGHVS, CDR2 FQNEAQ. J gave up 6 bases and V 5 bases, and 9 bases lay outside the gene matches. CDR3 length: 16 residues. The CDR3 nucleotides are TGTGCCAGCAGCCCCGGGACAGGGGGTAGGATTCAGCCCCAGCATTTT. Protein: CASSPGTGGRIQPQHF.

The chain links TRBV28 to TRBJ2-5, with 11 bases identical to TRBD1. The CDR3 covers 14 residues. The junction had 5 bases not matched to a gene; V was cut back by 6 bases and J by 5 bases. Germline values: CDR1 MDHEN, CDR2 SYDVKM. CDR3 DNA sequence: TGTGCCAGCAGCCCGGGACAGGGGGGGGAGACCCAGTACTTC. As protein: CASSPGQGGETQYF. Based on the CDR3 plus reference TRBV28 and TRBJ2-5, the full variable domain is DVKVTQSSRYLVKRTGEKVFLECVQDMDHENMFWYRQDPGLGLRLIYFSYDVKMKEKGDIPEGYSVSREKKERFSLILESASTNQTSMYLCASSPGQGGETQYFGPGTRLLVL.

This sequence joins TRBV15 and TRBJ2-5; TRBD2 might be the D (5 bases). The V end lost 5 bases, the J end lost 4 bases, and 14 bases lay between the germline ends. Germline V gene sequence: CDR1 LNHNV, CDR2 YYDKDF (reference sequence). This CDR3 is built from 14 residues. DNA for the CDR3: TGTGCCACCAGCGATGACGTCCGGGGAGAGACCCAGTACTTC. It codes for CATSDDVRGETQYF.